The next 15 T cell receptor beta chains were all read from a single sample in a study of blood T cell repertoires in COVID-19. Assay: immunoSEQ multiplex PCR; the TCRdb copy retains only in-frame clones and omits some. The repertoire consists of some 110,000 clones, with approximately 87% occurring once and the leading ten covering around 8%. The sample taken for sequencing was peripheral blood. Receptors were obtained from a man aged 70 or older who had recovered from COVID-19.

This chain joins TRBV21-1 and TRBJ2-3; whether TRBD2, the table's D call, matches the DNA was not checked. TRBV21-1 is a documented pseudogene. CDR3 length equals 15 residues. CDR3 protein: CASTSTGSRTDTQYF. The DNA for the CDR3 is TGTGCCAGCACTTCCACGGGGAGTCGAACAGATACGCAGTATTTT.

The CDR3: CASSRAGSRTEAFF. The CDR3 DNA follows: TGTGCCAGCAGCCGAGCGGGGAGTCGCACTGAAGCTTTCTTT. This chain uses TRBV5-4 with TRBJ1-1; D is unclear. Trimming took off 4 bases at V and 4 bases at J, with 14 bases between the two ends. The CDR3 runs 14 residues. Germline V lookup: CDR1 SGHNT, CDR2 YYREEE (reference sequence).

The chain employs TRBV4-1 and TRBJ1-2; 9 bases match TRBD1. Germline V gene data show CDR1 as MGHRA and CDR2 as YSYEKL. With V trimmed by 4 bases and J by 7 bases, 10 bases remained unmatched. The CDR3 has 15 residues. CDR3 amino acids: CASSRRDRDFLGYTF. The CDR3 DNA reads as TGCGCCAGCAGCCGCCGGGACAGGGATTTTCTTGGCTACACCTTC.

The gene calls are TRBV2 and TRBJ2-6, with 14 nucleotides matching TRBD2. Unmatched junction bases numbered 3, after V lost 8 bases and J lost 0 bases. This CDR3 is built from 17 residues. Germline V gives CDR1 SNHLY, CDR2 FYNNEI. This CDR3 is CASGLAGGSSGANVLTF. CDR3 coding DNA: TGTGCCAGCGGACTAGCGGGGGGTAGCTCTGGGGCCAACGTCCTGACTTTC.

This rearrangement joins TRBV5-1 to TRBJ1-1; D possibly corresponds to TRBD1 (5 bases). The CDR3 has 15 amino acids. CDR1 and CDR2 from the germline V gene are SGHRS and YFSETQ. V lost 0 bases, J lost 4 bases, and 13 bases lay in between. CDR3 residues: CASSLGQFGITEAFF. CDR3 nucleotides: TGCGCCAGCAGCTTGGGACAGTTCGGCATCACTGAAGCTTTCTTT.

The chain couples TRBV28 to TRBJ1-2; a weak D match, TRBD1 (6 bases). CDR1 is MDHEN, CDR2 SYDVKM, per germline. The CDR3 extends over 13 amino acids. The V and J ends lost 10 bases and 5 bases respectively, with 17 bases between them. CDR3 nucleotides: TGTGCCACCACGACAGGAGGAAGATATGGCTACACCTTC. Amino acids: CATTTGGRYGYTF.

This clone was observed a handful of times. This rearrangement joins TRBV11-2 to TRBJ2-7; 10 nucleotides line up with TRBD1. The ends lost 4 bases at V and 6 bases at J; junction bases unmatched: 3. Germline CDR1 is SGHAT and CDR2 is FQNNGV. The length of the CDR3 is 13 residues. CDR3 amino acids: CASSYDRGLEQYF. CDR3 DNA: TGTGCCAGCAGCTACGACAGGGGGCTCGAGCAGTACTTC. Looking up the rest from reference TRBV11-2 and TRBJ2-7 gives the full variable domain: EAGVAQSPRYKIIEKRQSVAFWCNPISGHATLYWYQQILGQGPKLLIQFQNNGVVDDSQLPKDRFSAERLKGVDSTLKIQPAKLEDSAVYLCASSYDRGLEQYFGPGTRLTVT.

CDR3 sequence reads: CASSEAQNYEQYF. In DNA form, the CDR3 reads TGTGCCAGCAGTGAAGCGCAGAACTACGAGCAGTACTTC. The chain couples TRBV6-1 to TRBJ2-7; D unresolved. V dropped 0 bases and J dropped 3 bases, with 6 bases sitting between them. This CDR3 region has 13 residues. Germline-derived CDR1 and CDR2 are MNHNS and SASEGT.

This rearrangement joins TRBV5-1 to TRBJ1-2, with D possibly being TRBD1 (6 bases). The length of the CDR3 is 13 residues. Trimming left V 2 bases short and J 9 bases short, with 14 bases between. Germline V CDR1 and CDR2: SGHRS, YFSETQ. The CDR3 sequence: CASSFSGERSYTF. DNA of the CDR3: TGCGCCAGCAGCTTCTCAGGGGAGCGCAGCTACACCTTC.

V and J are TRBV6-5 and TRBJ1-2, with D possibly TRBD1 on 6 matching bases. The germline V and J ends were trimmed by 6 bases and 4 bases, with 12 bases remaining between them. This CDR3 contains 13 residues. The germline CDR1 and CDR2 sequences are MNHEY and SVGAGI. DNA for the CDR3: TGTGCCAGCAGAAACAGGGCCCTCTATGGCTACACCTTC. As protein: CASRNRALYGYTF.

This chain links TRBV24-1 with TRBJ2-2, with 9 bases lining up with TRBD2. With 9 bases clipped from V and 4 bases from J, the junction kept 5 bases outside the gene matches. CDR3 length: 14 amino acids. The germline CDR1 and CDR2 sequences are KGHDR and SFDVKD. This CDR3 is CATGAGGVTGELFF. The DNA for the CDR3 is TGTGCCACCGGAGCGGGGGGAGTCACCGGGGAGCTGTTTTTT.

The chain recombines TRBV7-9 with TRBJ1-1; D unclear. V was clipped by 2 bases and J by 7 bases, with 8 bases between them. CDR3 length equals 12 residues. Germline CDR1 is SEHNR and CDR2 is FQNEAQ (reference sequence). CDR3 amino acids: CASSLPEGEAFF. The CDR3 nucleotides are TGTGCCAGCAGCTTACCCGAGGGTGAAGCTTTCTTT.

This clone was detected only once. The V and J genes are TRBV27 and TRBJ2-1, with 9 bases identical to TRBD2. Germline CDR1 reads MNHEY; CDR2 reads SMNVEV (reference sequence). This CDR3 region has 15 residues. V was clipped by 8 bases and J by 1 base; unmatched bases: 6. CDR3 bases: TGTGCCAGCGCAACTAGCGGGTGGTCCTACAATGAGCAGTTCTTC. Translating it yields CASATSGWSYNEQFF.

The chain combines TRBV30 with TRBJ1-5; D not certain. The CDR3 has 13 residues. The germline V gene has CDR1 GTSNPN and CDR2 SVGIG (reference sequence). V was cut by 6 bases and J by 4 bases, with 13 bases left in between. CDR3 in amino acids: CACSVARNQPQHF. CDR3 in DNA: TGTGCCTGTTCCGTCGCCCGGAATCAGCCCCAGCATTTT.

The V and J genes are TRBV21-1 and TRBJ2-1; the D call in the table, TRBD2, was not verified against the DNA. TRBV21-1 is an annotated pseudogene. This CDR3 comprises 18 residues. The CDR3 DNA reads TGTGCCAGCAGCAAGACCGGGACTAGCGGAGGCTCCTACAATGAGCAGTTCTTC. Translation: CASSKTGTSGGSYNEQFF.